This T cell receptor (beta chain) was recovered during a study of a mutant IDH1 vaccine in newly diagnosed glioma. Study overall: Eight vaccinations were given in weeks 1, 3, 5, 7, 11, 15, 19 and 23. Patients got their first vaccination 4-6 weeks after radiotherapy alone, or with temozolomide cycles.

As to this clone: The antigen remains undetermined.

The CDR3 sequence is 13 residues long. Trimming removed 5 bases at V and 2 bases at J, with 9 bases between. Germline CDR1 is MNHEY and CDR2 is SVGAGI. Regarding the study as a whole: Pseudoprogression seemed unrelated to changes in top peripheral T cell clonotypes.

Indicated time point: week 23, last vaccination. In the vaccine, a single dose held 300 ug of the mutant IDH1 20-mer peptide, along with topical imiquimod. New WHO grade 3 or 4 IDH1-mutant, ATRX-lost astrocytomas were present in all donors. Produced via immunoSEQ multiplex PCR; TCRdb's table is partial and in-frame only. This sample has 20,000 to 25,000 clones, with 82% found just once. This receptor was obtained from a man aged 25-45 years with glioma. This chain uses TRBV6-5 with TRBJ1-2; D call uncertain. The specimen was PBMCs, collected from a glioma patient whose treatment included an IDH1 peptide vaccine. The CDR3 here is CASSPDGNYGYTF. The CDR3 bases are TGTGCCAGCAGTCCGGACGGGAACTATGGCTACACCTTC.